This paragraph reports one T cell receptor (beta chain). This sample was included in a study of blood T cell repertoires in COVID-19. Here immunoSEQ multiplex PCR was the method, and the copy in TCRdb shows in-frame clones only, minus some. The sample carries nearly 80,000 clones, about four fifths recorded once. Input material: peripheral blood. The sequence derives from an older woman with acute or convalescent COVID-19.

The CDR3 here is CASSQDVGPSYNSPLHF. The CDR3 DNA is TGTGCCAGCAGCCAAGATGTGGGGCCCTCCTATAATTCACCCCTCCACTTT. J is TRBJ1-6 and V is TRBV14; D perhaps matches TRBD1 (5 bases). Germline-derived CDR1 and CDR2 are SGHDN and FVKESK. Trimming took off 0 bases at V and 0 bases at J, with 9 bases between the two ends. The CDR3 spans 17 residues.